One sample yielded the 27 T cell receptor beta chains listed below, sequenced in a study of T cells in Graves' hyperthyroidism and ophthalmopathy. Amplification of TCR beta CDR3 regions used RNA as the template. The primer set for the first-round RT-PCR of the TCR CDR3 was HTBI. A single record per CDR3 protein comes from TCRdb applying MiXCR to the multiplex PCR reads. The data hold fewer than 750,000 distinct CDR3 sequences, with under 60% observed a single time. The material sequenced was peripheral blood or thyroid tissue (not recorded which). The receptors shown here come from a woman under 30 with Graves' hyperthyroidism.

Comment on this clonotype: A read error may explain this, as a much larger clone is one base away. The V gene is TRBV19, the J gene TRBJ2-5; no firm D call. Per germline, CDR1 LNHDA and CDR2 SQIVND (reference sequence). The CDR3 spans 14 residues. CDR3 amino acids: CASRVSGVQGTQYF. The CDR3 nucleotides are TGTGCCAGTAGGGTATCGGGCGTCCAAGGGACCCAGTACTTC.

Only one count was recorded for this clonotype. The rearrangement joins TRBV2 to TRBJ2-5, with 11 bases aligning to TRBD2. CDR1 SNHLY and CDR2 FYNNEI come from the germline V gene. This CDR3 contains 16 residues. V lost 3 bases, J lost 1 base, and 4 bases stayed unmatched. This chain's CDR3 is CASSDRGTSGQETQYF. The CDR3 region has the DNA TGTGCCAGCAGTGACCGCGGGACTAGCGGCCAAGAGACCCAGTACTTC.

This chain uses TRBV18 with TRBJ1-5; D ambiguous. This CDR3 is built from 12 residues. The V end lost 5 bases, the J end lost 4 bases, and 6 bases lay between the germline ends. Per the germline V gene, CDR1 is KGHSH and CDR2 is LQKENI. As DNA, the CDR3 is TGTGCCAGCTCAAACGGTAATCAGCCCCAGCATTTT. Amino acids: CASSNGNQPQHF.

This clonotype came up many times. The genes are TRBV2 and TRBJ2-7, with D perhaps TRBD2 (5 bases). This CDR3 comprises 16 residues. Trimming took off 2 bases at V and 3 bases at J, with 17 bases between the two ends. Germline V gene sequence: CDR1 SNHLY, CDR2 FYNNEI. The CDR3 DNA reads TGTGCCAGCAGTGAACAATCCCGGGAATCACGCTACGAGCAGTACTTC. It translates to CASSEQSRESRYEQYF.

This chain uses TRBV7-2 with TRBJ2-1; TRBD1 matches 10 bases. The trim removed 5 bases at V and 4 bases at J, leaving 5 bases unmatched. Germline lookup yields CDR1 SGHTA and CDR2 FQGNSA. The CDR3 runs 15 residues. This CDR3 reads CASSRGQGQYNEQFF. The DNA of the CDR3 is TGTGCCAGCAGCAGGGGACAGGGGCAATACAATGAGCAGTTCTTC.

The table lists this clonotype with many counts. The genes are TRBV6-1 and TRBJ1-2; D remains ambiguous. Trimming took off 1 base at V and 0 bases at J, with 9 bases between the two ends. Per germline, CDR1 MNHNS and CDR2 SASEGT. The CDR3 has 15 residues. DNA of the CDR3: TGTGCCAGCAGTGAAGAGCCAGTAGCTAACTATGGCTACACCTTC. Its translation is CASSEEPVANYGYTF.

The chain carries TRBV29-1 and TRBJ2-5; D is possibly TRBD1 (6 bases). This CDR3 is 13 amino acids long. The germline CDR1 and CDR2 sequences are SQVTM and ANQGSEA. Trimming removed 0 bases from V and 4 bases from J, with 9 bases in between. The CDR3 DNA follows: TGCAGCGTTGAAGATTGGACAGCAGAGACCCAGTACTTC. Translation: CSVEDWTAETQYF.

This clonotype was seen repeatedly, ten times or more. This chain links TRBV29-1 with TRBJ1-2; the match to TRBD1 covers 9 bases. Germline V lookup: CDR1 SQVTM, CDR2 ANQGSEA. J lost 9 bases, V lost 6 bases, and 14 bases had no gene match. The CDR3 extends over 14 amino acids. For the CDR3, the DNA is TGCAGCGTGGGGGACGGACAGGGGATTTATAGCTACACCTTC. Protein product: CSVGDGQGIYSYTF.

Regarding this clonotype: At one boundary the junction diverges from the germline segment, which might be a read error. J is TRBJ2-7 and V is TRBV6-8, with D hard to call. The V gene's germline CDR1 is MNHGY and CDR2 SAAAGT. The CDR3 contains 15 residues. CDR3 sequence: CASSLLSEYSVERYF. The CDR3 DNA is TGTGCCAGCAGCCTGCTCTCGGAATACTCCGTCGAGCGGTACTTC.

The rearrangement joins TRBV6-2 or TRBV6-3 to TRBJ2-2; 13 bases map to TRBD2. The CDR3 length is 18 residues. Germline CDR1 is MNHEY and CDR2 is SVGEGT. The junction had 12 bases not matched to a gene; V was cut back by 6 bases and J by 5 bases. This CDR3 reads CASRGRITSGRATGELFF. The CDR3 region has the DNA TGTGCCAGCAGGGGACGAATCACTAGCGGGAGGGCGACCGGGGAGCTGTTTTTT.

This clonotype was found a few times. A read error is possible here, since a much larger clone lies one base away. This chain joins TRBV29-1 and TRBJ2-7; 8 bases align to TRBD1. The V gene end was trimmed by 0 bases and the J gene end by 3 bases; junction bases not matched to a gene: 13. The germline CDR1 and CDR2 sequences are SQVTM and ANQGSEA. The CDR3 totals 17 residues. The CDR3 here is CSVEDRSRTGSGYEQYF. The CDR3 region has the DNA TGCAGCGTTGAAGATCGAAGCCGGACAGGGAGCGGCTACGAGCAGTACTTC.

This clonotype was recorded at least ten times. CDR3 DNA: TGTGCCAGCAGCCGGGGCACCGGGACGACCTATGGCTACACCTTC. This gives the protein CASSRGTGTTYGYTF. J is TRBJ1-2 and V is TRBV3-1, with D perhaps matching TRBD1 (5 bases). The CDR3 runs to 15 residues. Looked up from germline, CDR1 is LGHDT and CDR2 is YNNKEL (reference sequence). V lost 4 bases to trimming and J lost 4 bases, with 16 bases between them.

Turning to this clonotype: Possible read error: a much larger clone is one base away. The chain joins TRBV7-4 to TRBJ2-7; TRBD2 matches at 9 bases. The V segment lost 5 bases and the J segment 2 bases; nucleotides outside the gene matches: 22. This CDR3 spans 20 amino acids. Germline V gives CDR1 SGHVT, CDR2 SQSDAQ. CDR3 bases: TGTGCCAGCAGCCCCCGCCAGACACCGCGACTAGCGGAAGGGACCTACGAGCAGTACTTC. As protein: CASSPRQTPRLAEGTYEQYF.

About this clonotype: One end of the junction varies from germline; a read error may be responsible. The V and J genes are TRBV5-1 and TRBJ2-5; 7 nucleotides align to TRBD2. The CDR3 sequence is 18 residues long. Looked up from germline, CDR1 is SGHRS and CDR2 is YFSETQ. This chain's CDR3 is CASSLAALSRGGGETRYF. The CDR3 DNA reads TGCGCCAGCAGCTTGGCGGCTCTTTCGAGGGGCGGGGGAGAGACCCGGTACTTC.

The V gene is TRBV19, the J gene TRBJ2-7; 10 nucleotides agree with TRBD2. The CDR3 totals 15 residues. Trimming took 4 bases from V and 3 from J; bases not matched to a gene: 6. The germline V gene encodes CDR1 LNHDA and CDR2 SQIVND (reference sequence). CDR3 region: CASSKLAGGDYEQYF. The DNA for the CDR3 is TGTGCCAGTAGTAAATTAGCGGGAGGCGACTACGAGCAGTACTTC. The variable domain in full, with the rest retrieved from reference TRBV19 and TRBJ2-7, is DGGITQSPKYLFRKEGQNVTLSCEQNLNHDAMYWYRQDPGQGLRLIYYSQIVNDFQKGDIAEGYSVSREKKESFPLTVTSAQKNPTAFYLCASSKLAGGDYEQYFGPGTRLTVT.

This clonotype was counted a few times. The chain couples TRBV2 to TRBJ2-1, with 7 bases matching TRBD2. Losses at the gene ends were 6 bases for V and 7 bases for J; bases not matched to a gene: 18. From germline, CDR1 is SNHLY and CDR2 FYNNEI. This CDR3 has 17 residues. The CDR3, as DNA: TGTGCCAGCAGCACCGGATATGGGACTCGCGGGAGTAATGAGCAGTTCTTC. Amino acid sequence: CASSTGYGTRGSNEQFF.

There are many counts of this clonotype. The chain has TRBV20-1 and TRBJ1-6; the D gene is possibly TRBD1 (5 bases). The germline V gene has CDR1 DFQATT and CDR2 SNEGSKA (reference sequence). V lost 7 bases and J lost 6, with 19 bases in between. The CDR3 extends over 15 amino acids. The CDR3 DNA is TGCAGTGGTATGGGAGGGCCTCAGGGTAATTCACCCCTCCACTTT. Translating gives CSGMGGPQGNSPLHF.

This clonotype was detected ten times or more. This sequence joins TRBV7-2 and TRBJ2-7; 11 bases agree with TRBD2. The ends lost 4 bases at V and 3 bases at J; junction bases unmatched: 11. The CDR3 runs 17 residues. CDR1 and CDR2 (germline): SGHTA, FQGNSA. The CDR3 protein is CASSSYLTSGRSYEQYF. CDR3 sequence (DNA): TGTGCCAGCAGCTCCTACCTTACTAGCGGGAGAAGCTACGAGCAGTACTTC.

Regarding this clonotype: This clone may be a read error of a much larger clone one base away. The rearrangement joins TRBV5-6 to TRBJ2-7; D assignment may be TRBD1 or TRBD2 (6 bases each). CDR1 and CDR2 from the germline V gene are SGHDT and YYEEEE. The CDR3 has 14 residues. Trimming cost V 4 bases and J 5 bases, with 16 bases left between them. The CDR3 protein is CASSPSGAQDEQYF. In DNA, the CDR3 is TGTGCCAGCAGCCCCTCGGGGGCCCAGGACGAGCAGTACTTC.

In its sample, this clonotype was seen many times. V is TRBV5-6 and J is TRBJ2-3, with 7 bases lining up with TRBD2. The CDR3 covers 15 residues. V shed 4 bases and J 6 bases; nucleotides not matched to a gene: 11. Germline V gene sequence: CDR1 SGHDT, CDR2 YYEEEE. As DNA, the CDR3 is TGTGCCAGCAGCCAAACTAGCGTTCTAGGGGATACGCAGTATTTT. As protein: CASSQTSVLGDTQYF.

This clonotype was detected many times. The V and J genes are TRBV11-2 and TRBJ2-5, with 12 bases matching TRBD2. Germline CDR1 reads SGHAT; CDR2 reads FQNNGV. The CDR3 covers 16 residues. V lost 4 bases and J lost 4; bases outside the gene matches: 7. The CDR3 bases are TGTGCCAGCAGCTCTACACCGGGACTAGCGGGAGAGACCCAGTACTTC. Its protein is CASSSTPGLAGETQYF.

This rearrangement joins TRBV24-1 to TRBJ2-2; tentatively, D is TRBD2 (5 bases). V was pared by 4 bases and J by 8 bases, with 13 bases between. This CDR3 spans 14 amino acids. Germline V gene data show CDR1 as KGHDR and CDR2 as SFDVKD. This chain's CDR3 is CATSDRGSAGELFF. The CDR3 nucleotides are TGTGCCACCAGTGACAGAGGGTCTGCGGGGGAGCTGTTTTTT.

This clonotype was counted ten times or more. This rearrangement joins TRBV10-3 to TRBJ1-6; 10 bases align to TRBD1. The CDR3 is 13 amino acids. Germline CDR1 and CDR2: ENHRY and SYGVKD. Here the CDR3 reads CAGGGTGVSPLHF. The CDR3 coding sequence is TGTGCTGGAGGTGGGACAGGGGTCTCACCCCTCCACTTT.

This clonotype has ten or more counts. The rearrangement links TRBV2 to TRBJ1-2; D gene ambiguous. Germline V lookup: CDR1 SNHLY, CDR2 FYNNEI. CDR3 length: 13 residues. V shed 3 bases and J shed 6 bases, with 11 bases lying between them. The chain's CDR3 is CASSEAGADGYTF. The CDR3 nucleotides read TGTGCCAGCAGTGAGGCGGGTGCGGATGGCTACACCTTC.

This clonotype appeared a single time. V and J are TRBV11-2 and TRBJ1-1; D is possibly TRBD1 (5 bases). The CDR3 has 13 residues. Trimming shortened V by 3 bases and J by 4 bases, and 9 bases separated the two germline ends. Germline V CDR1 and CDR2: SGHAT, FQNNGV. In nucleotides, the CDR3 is TGTGCCAGCAGCTTCGGGGGGACCACTGAAGCTTTCTTT. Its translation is CASSFGGTTEAFF.

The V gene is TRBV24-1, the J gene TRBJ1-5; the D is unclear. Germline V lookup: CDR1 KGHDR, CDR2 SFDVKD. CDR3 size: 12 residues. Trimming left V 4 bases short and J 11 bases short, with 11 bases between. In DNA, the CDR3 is TGTGCCACCAGTGACGGACTAGCGACCCAGCATTTT. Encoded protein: CATSDGLATQHF.

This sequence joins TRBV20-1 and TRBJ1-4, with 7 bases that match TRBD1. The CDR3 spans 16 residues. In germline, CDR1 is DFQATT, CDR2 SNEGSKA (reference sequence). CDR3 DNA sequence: TGCAGCACCTACGGTGGGAGAGGGGGCGGTGATGAAAAACTGTTTTTT. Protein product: CSTYGGRGGGDEKLFF.